This T cell receptor beta chain was documented in a study of T cell changes during pregnancy in multiple sclerosis. The table came from immunoSEQ multiplex PCR; TCRdb's copy has only in-frame clones and leaves some out. The sample consists of about 69,000 clones, 91% of them appearing once. V shed 2 bases and J 8 bases; nucleotides not matched to a gene: 8. Germline CDR1 is SGHVS and CDR2 is FQNEAQ. The CDR3 has 16 residues. V usage is TRBV7-8 and J usage is TRBJ1-4; 10 bases match TRBD1. This clonotype was obtained from a female donor in good health, enrolled as a control in a pregnancy study. Sequenced here: CD4+ T cells from peripheral blood mononuclear cells, sampled in the third trimester of pregnancy. CDR3 sequence (DNA): TGTGCCAGCAGCTTACATTGGGACAGGGGTAGGGAAAAACTGTTTTTT. Translated, it gives CASSLHWDRGREKLFF. Based on the CDR3 plus reference TRBV7-8 and TRBJ1-4, the full variable domain is GAGVSQSPRYKVAKRGQDVALRCDPISGHVSLFWYQQALGQGPEFLTYFQNEAQLDKSGLPSDRFFAERPEGSVSTLKIQRTQQEDSAVYLCASSLHWDRGREKLFFGSGTQLSVL.